This T cell receptor beta chain stems from a study of B cell selection in AIRE deficiency. Study outcomes and limitations: Around 31% of healthy-shared Treg TCRbeta sequences appeared in patient Tconv cells.

Conventional CD4 T cells were sorted as CD4+CD127+ cells. Assay: immunoSEQ multiplex PCR; the TCRdb copy retains only in-frame clones and omits some. The sample holds 20,000 to 25,000 clones, approximately 97% seen once. The CDR3 is 12 amino acids. Germline CDR1 is LNHDA and CDR2 is SQIVND (reference sequence). V was trimmed by 7 bases and J by 5 bases, leaving 11 bases between them. Concerning this clone itself: Its target is not known.

Sequenced material: conventional CD4+ T cells sorted from PBMCs. The rearrangement uses TRBV19 and TRBJ2-5, with D maybe TRBD2 (5 bases). This clonotype was sampled from a human donor with AIRE deficiency. The CDR3 DNA reads TGTGCCAGTAACGGGATCGGCGAGACCCAGTACTTC. Translating it yields CASNGIGETQYF.